The clone carrying this T cell receptor (beta chain) was picked up many times. Its antigen is still unknown. The CDR3 totals 14 residues. The V end was cut by 3 bases, the J end by 8 bases, with 13 bases between. These data originate in a study of T cells after yellow fever vaccination. Findings and limits, study-wide: Contaminating bulk clonotypes could be abundant in FACS-sorted repertoires. Weaker in magnitude, the secondary response showed a faster peak on day 5 versus 15. After the booster, 96% of CD4 and approximately 87% of CD8 primary-response clones were re-detected.

Making TCR cDNA involved 5'RACE template switching, which added UMIs and a universal primer site. TCRdb fed the 5' RACE reads into MiXCR, producing one record per CDR3 protein. The sample includes 300,000 to 350,000 distinct CDR3 sequences, around 10% of them seen just once. Sample: CD4+ T cells sorted from PBMCs, taken 45 days after the yellow fever booster vaccination. The genes are TRBV12-3 or TRBV12-4 and TRBJ1-4, with no clear D. The sequence derives from a man younger than 35 who received the YFV17D yellow fever vaccine. CDR3 sequence reads: CASSFINQGEKLFF. CDR3 bases: TGTGCCAGCAGTTTTATAAATCAAGGAGAAAAACTGTTTTTT.